Listed below are T cell receptor beta chains from one sample, sequenced in a study of control samples from healthy donors and cancer patients. Sequencing used immunoSEQ multiplex PCR; TCRdb keeps in-frame clones, though not all of them. This sample has just over 150,000 clones, with 90% to 95% found just once. Sequencing was done on a sample of blood. These receptors originate from a woman aged 40 to 50 in good health. The CDR3 runs from the conserved cysteine through the conserved F or W. The D gene is left open where the match is weak. Rows give clone size only sometimes, using once, few, many, or a class for an expanded clone.

d_call	v_call	j_call	clone_size	cdr3_nt	cdr3_aa
-	TRBV6-1	TRBJ1-5	-	TGTGCCAGCAGTGATTCCATATTGGCGAAGAATCAGCCCCAGCATTTT	CASSDSILAKNQPQHF
TRBD2	TRBV3-1/TRBV3-2	TRBJ2-2	-	TGTGCCAGCAGCCAAGGCCTAGCGGGCACCGGGGAGCTGTTTTTT	CASSQGLAGTGELFF
-	TRBV3-1/TRBV3-2	TRBJ1-3	-	TGTGCCAGCAGCCCCAGGGGTACAGGAAACACCATATATTTT	CASSPRGTGNTIYF
TRBD1	TRBV7-2	TRBJ1-5	once	TGTGCCAGCAGCTCGGGACAGCGACTCAATCAGCCCCAGCATTTT	CASSSGQRLNQPQHF
-	TRBV12-3/TRBV12-4	TRBJ1-5	-	TGTGCCAGCAGTAGGGCGGATTACGGGCCCCAGCATTTT	CASSRADYGPQHF
-	TRBV11-2	TRBJ1-3	-	TGTGCCAGCAGCTTAGGGGCCCCGGGACAAGGTGTATCCACCATATATTTT	CASSLGAPGQGVSTIYF
TRBD2	TRBV10-3	TRBJ2-2	-	TGTGCCACCACAGCGGGAGTAGACGACACCGGGGAGCTGTTTTTT	CATTAGVDDTGELFF
TRBD1	TRBV19	TRBJ1-4	-	TGTGCCAGTAGTATCCGGCGTACAGGGGGGAATGAAAAACTGTTTTTT	CASSIRRTGGNEKLFF
-	TRBV10-3	TRBJ2-2	once	TGTGCCATCAGTGAAAAGATAGCCACCGGGGAGCTGTTTTTT	CAISEKIATGELFF
-	TRBV3-1/TRBV3-2	TRBJ2-3	-	TGTGCCAGCAGCCAATTTTGGCGAGGGGAAGATACGCAGTATTTT	CASSQFWRGEDTQYF
-	TRBV7-2	TRBJ1-1	-	TGTGCCAGCAGCTACCAATCCGGGGGGGCTGGCACTGAAGCTTTCTTT	CASSYQSGGAGTEAFF
TRBD2	TRBV7-9	TRBJ2-1	-	TGTGCCAGCAGCCACCAACTAGCGGGAGGGGAGCAGTTCTTC	CASSHQLAGGEQFF
-	TRBV4-1	TRBJ1-2	-	TGCGCCAGCAGCCCACCAAACTATGGCTACACCTTC	CASSPPNYGYTF
TRBD1	TRBV29-1	TRBJ1-1	-	TGCAGCGTTACCCAGACAGGGGGTTTAACTGAAGCTTTCTTT	CSVTQTGGLTEAFF
-	TRBV14	TRBJ1-2	-	TGTGCCAGCAGAGAAGAGGGGACTAGTGGCTACACCTTC	CASREEGTSGYTF
-	TRBV7-9	TRBJ1-1	-	TGTGCCAGCAGCTCGGGGACGAACACTGAAGCTTTCTTT	CASSSGTNTEAFF
TRBD1	TRBV6-5	TRBJ2-2	-	TGTGCCAGCAGGGACAGGGAGTTCGTCGGGGAGCTGTTTTTT	CASRDREFVGELFF
-	TRBV6-5	TRBJ2-1	-	TGTGCCAGCAGCCTCAGGGGTTTAGGTGAGCAGTTCTTC	CASSLRGLGEQFF
TRBD2	TRBV5-4	TRBJ2-7	once	TGTGCCAGCAGCCCTACGGGACTAGCGGGAGTCCGGGAGCAGTACTTC	CASSPTGLAGVREQYF
-	TRBV19	TRBJ2-1	-	TGTGCCAGTAGTATATCGGGGCTAGCGAAATACAATGAGCAGTTCTTC	CASSISGLAKYNEQFF
TRBD2	TRBV4-1	TRBJ2-2	once	TGCGCCAGCAGTCTCTTTGGCCCTAGCGGGAGCTTCAACACCGGGGAGCTGTTTTTT	CASSLFGPSGSFNTGELFF
-	TRBV3-1/TRBV3-2	TRBJ2-5	-	TGTGCCAGCAGCCAAGAAGAGAACTCTTGGGAGACCCAGTACTTC	CASSQEENSWETQYF
-	TRBV20-1	TRBJ2-7	-	TGCAGTGCTACAGGGACCTACGAGCAGTACTTC	CSATGTYEQYF
-	TRBV18	TRBJ1-1	-	TGTGCCAGCTCAACAGAAAACGGACTCATGAACACTGAAGCTTTCTTT	CASSTENGLMNTEAFF
TRBD1	TRBV6-1	TRBJ1-2	-	TGTGCCAGCAGTGAACCACCACAGGGGGCGTATGGCTACACCTTC	CASSEPPQGAYGYTF
TRBD1	TRBV3-1/TRBV3-2	TRBJ1-6	-	TGTGCCAGCAGCCAGCCGGGACAGGGTGCGGCCCTCCACTTT	CASSQPGQGAALHF
-	TRBV19	TRBJ1-3	-	TGTGCCAGTTCGATCGGGCGAAGGGGAAACACCATATATTTT	CASSIGRRGNTIYF
-	TRBV10-3	TRBJ2-1	-	TGTGCCATCAGTGAGTCATTCGGGGGTTCCTACAATGAGCAGTTCTTC	CAISESFGGSYNEQFF
TRBD1	TRBV14	TRBJ1-1	-	TGTGCCAGCAGCCAAGGGGGGACAGGGGTTTTTGGTACTGAAGCTTTCTTT	CASSQGGTGVFGTEAFF
TRBD1	TRBV20-1	TRBJ2-5	-	TGCAGTGCTAGTAGACAGGGGTCAAAGACCCAGTACTTC	CSASRQGSKTQYF
TRBD1	TRBV5-1	TRBJ1-4	-	TGCGCCAGCAGCTTGGGGGGACAGGCCAATGAAAAACTGTTTTTT	CASSLGGQANEKLFF
-	TRBV4-2	TRBJ1-5	few	TGTGCCAGCAGCCAGGAGTCGGGATATCAGCCCCAGCATTTT	CASSQESGYQPQHF
-	TRBV5-4	TRBJ1-6	-	TGTGCCAGCAGCTTGGAGTGGGATTCACCCCTCCACTTT	CASSLEWDSPLHF
-	TRBV21-1	TRBJ2-7	-	TGTGCCAGCAGCAAAGCGGGGGGCGGTCAGGGGAACGAGCAGTACTTC	CASSKAGGGQGNEQYF
-	TRBV9	TRBJ2-5	-	TGTGCCAGCAGCGTAGAAGGAGAGACCCAGTACTTC	CASSVEGETQYF
-	TRBV19	TRBJ1-6	-	TGTGCCAGTAGTCCAGACAGGCGATATTCACCCCTCCACTTT	CASSPDRRYSPLHF
TRBD1	TRBV29-1	TRBJ2-2	-	TGCAGCGGTGGGACAGGGGGCACCGGGGAGCTGTTTTTT	CSGGTGGTGELFF
-	TRBV3-1/TRBV3-2	TRBJ2-3	-	TGTGCCAGCAGCCTTCGGGAGTCAGATACGCAGTATTTT	CASSLRESDTQYF
TRBD2	TRBV5-1	TRBJ2-3	-	TGCGCCAGCAGCTTGGCCGGGACTAGTCCAGATACGCAGTATTTT	CASSLAGTSPDTQYF
-	TRBV4-3	TRBJ2-2	-	TGCGCCAGCAGCCAAGATCCCCCCCGACCCTCCGGGGAGCTGTTTTTT	CASSQDPPRPSGELFF
-	TRBV6-2/TRBV6-3	TRBJ1-1	-	TGTGCCAGCAGTTACACGGGTACTATGAACACTGAAGCTTTCTTT	CASSYTGTMNTEAFF
-	TRBV5-1	TRBJ1-2	-	TGCGCCAGCAGCTTGGCCCAGGGGCGCTACACCTTC	CASSLAQGRYTF
-	TRBV7-2	TRBJ2-3	-	TGTGCCAGCAGCTTAAGGTGGGGGCGCGGGTTCACAGATACGCAGTATTTT	CASSLRWGRGFTDTQYF
-	TRBV14	TRBJ2-5	-	TGTGCCAGCAGCCAAGGAAGGCGAGAGACCCAGTACTTC	CASSQGRRETQYF
-	TRBV6-5	TRBJ2-1	-	TGTGCCAGCAGTTACCGTACAGGCACTCTATACAATGAGCAGTTCTTC	CASSYRTGTLYNEQFF
-	TRBV6-1	TRBJ1-5	few	TGTGCCAGCAGTGAAGCGTTGCGGCAGCCCCAGCATTTT	CASSEALRQPQHF
TRBD1	TRBV4-3	TRBJ1-2	-	TGCGCCAGCAGCCAAGAGAGGAGCCACAGGGGGCTCTATGGCTACACCTTC	CASSQERSHRGLYGYTF
TRBD2	TRBV10-2	TRBJ2-1	-	TGCGCCAGCGGAATAGCGGGAGAGTTCGATGAGCAGTTCTTC	CASGIAGEFDEQFF
TRBD2	TRBV11-2	TRBJ2-2	-	TGTGCCAGCAGCTTCAGACGGGAGGTCTTATTCTCCGGGGAGCTGTTTTTT	CASSFRREVLFSGELFF
-	TRBV4-3	TRBJ2-7	-	TGCGCCAGCAGCCAAGTAATGTACTACGAGCAGTACTTC	CASSQVMYYEQYF
-	TRBV5-1	TRBJ1-3	-	TGCGCCAGCAGCTTGGCCTTTCAGGCCCTGGACACCATATATTTT	CASSLAFQALDTIYF
-	TRBV4-1	TRBJ1-1	-	TGCGCCAGCAGCCAAAGTCACAAGGGGGAAACTGAAGCTTTCTTT	CASSQSHKGETEAFF
TRBD1	TRBV11-2	TRBJ2-3	-	TGTGCCAGCAGCTTAGATCAGGGGGCGACAGATACGCAGTATTTT	CASSLDQGATDTQYF
-	TRBV5-8	TRBJ2-1	-	TGTGCCAGCAGCCCTCCGGGGAGAGCTTTCTCCTACAATGAGCAGTTCTTC	CASSPPGRAFSYNEQFF
TRBD2	TRBV3-1/TRBV3-2	TRBJ2-1	once	TGTGCCAGCAGCCAAGCTAGCGGGGGGACCGGCTCCTACAATGAGCAGTTCTTC	CASSQASGGTGSYNEQFF